This is a list of T cell receptor beta chains from one sample in a study of patients and donors after allogeneic stem cell transplantation. TCRdb re-analysed the RT-PCR reads in MiXCR, keeping a single row per CDR3 protein. The sample carries fewer than 25,000 distinct CDR3 sequences, roughly 5% recorded once. The specimen was blood, either unsorted or a sorted T cell fraction (not recorded which). The receptors here all came from a human donor who was either an allogeneic HSCT recipient or a stem cell or donor lymphocyte infusion donor (not recorded which). It is not recorded whose cells these are; they may come from a transplant donor. CDR3s include the opening cysteine and the closing phenylalanine or tryptophan. Fields, in order: D gene, V gene, clone size, J gene, CDR3 DNA, CDR3 protein. A D gene is named only where the DNA matches it firmly. The size entry is marked missing in some rows and otherwise reads once, few, many or a size class.

-	TRBV19	few	TRBJ1-5	TGTGCCAGTAGCCGGATAGGGGGAGATCAGCCCCAGCATTTT	CASSRIGGDQPQHF
TRBD1	TRBV5-1	many	TRBJ2-7	TGCGCCAGCAGCAGAGACAGGGCTGGCGAGCAGTACTTC	CASSRDRAGEQYF
-	TRBV28	many	TRBJ1-3	TGTGCCAGCAGTGAAGGTGGCAGTAATGGAAACACCATATATTTT	CASSEGGSNGNTIYF
-	TRBV12-3/TRBV12-4	medium-sized	TRBJ1-1	TGTGCCAGCAGTACGCGACACATCGGACCTGAAGCTTTCTTT	CASSTRHIGPEAFF
-	TRBV20-1	many	TRBJ1-1	TGCGCCTGGTCGTCGGGACCGAACACTGAAGCTTTCTTT	CAWSSGPNTEAFF
-	TRBV15	many	TRBJ2-7	TGTGCCACCAGCAGAGGGCAGGGGAGGGACGAGCAGTACTTC	CATSRGQGRDEQYF
TRBD1	TRBV2	-	TRBJ1-4	TGTGCCAGCATTCGGACAGGTCGCGACGAAAAACTGTTTTTT	CASIRTGRDEKLFF
TRBD2	TRBV12-3/TRBV12-4	many	TRBJ2-1	TGTGCCAGCAGTACAGCGGGGGGTTCCTACAATGAGCAGTTCTTC	CASSTAGGSYNEQFF
-	TRBV29-1	-	TRBJ2-1	TGCAGCGTTGAATCGCTAGCATGGTTCTTC	CSVESLAWFF
-	TRBV7-8	many	TRBJ2-3	TGTGCCAGCAGCCCTGAGCGTATAGGTCGCACAGATACGCAGTATTTT	CASSPERIGRTDTQYF
TRBD2	TRBV11-1	many	TRBJ2-3	TGTGCCAGCACCTTGGGAGCTAGCGGGAGGAGTTCCGCAGATACGCAGTATTTT	CASTLGASGRSSADTQYF
-	TRBV13	many	TRBJ2-5	TGTGCCAGCAGCTTCCTCAGAGAGACCCAGTACTTC	CASSFLRETQYF
TRBD2	TRBV7-9	many	TRBJ2-1	TGTGCCAGCAGCCGTAACCCTAGCGGGGGGGCTCTCAATGAGCAGTTCTTC	CASSRNPSGGALNEQFF
TRBD2	TRBV20-1	many	TRBJ2-1	TGCAGTGCTAGAGAGCGGGGGGGAAGGAATGAGCAGTTCTTC	CSARERGGRNEQFF
-	TRBV9	few	TRBJ1-4	TGTGCCAGCAGCGCGACGACCAGGGGCTACGCAACTAATGAAAAACTGTTTTTT	CASSATTRGYATNEKLFF
-	TRBV9	-	TRBJ2-5	TGTGCCAGCAGCGTAGGATCCGCGGGGGAGACCCAGTACTTC	CASSVGSAGETQYF
-	TRBV2	-	TRBJ1-4	TGTGCCAGCCATCGATTCCCAACTAATGAAAAACTGTTTTTT	CASHRFPTNEKLFF
-	TRBV3-1	-	TRBJ2-7	TGTGCCAGCAGCGCCCGGACTGGAAACTACGAGCAGTACTTC	CASSARTGNYEQYF
-	TRBV9	few	TRBJ2-2	TGTGCCAGCAGCGCCGGACCCAGAACCGGGGAGCTGTTTTTT	CASSAGPRTGELFF
-	TRBV3-1	many	TRBJ2-7	TGTGCCAGCAGCCCCTACGGGGAACGAGGCGAGCAGTACTTC	CASSPYGERGEQYF
-	TRBV7-9	-	TRBJ2-2	TGTGCCAGCAGCTTAGGGGCGGGCTCTAAGCTGTTTTTT	CASSLGAGSKLFF
-	TRBV7-9	-	TRBJ1-5	TGTGCCAGCAGCTTAGTCTGGCGGGGGGGACAGCCCCAGCATTTT	CASSLVWRGGQPQHF
TRBD1	TRBV5-1	many	TRBJ1-1	TGCGCCAGCAGCTTGGGCCGGACAGGGGAGAACACTGAAGCTTTCTTT	CASSLGRTGENTEAFF
-	TRBV7-9	many	TRBJ1-1	TGTGCCAGCAGAGACGGGGGAAACACTGAAGCTTTCTTT	CASRDGGNTEAFF
-	TRBV6-1	few	TRBJ2-2	TGTGCCAGCAGGACTAGTTTGGCCGGGGAGCTGTTTTTT	CASRTSLAGELFF
-	TRBV4-1	-	TRBJ2-5	TGCGCCAGCAGCCAAGAATACAGGGTGAAAGAGACCCAGTACTTC	CASSQEYRVKETQYF
-	TRBV5-1	few	TRBJ1-2	TGCGCCAGCAGCTTTTCGACAGAAAACTATGGCTACACCTTC	CASSFSTENYGYTF
TRBD2	TRBV7-9	many	TRBJ2-1	TGTGCCAGCAGCTTAGCCTGGCGGGGGGCCCGCAATGAGCAGTTCTTC	CASSLAWRGARNEQFF
-	TRBV4-2	many	TRBJ2-5	TGTGCCAGCAGCCGTTCGGGACTTTTACAAGAGACCCAGTACTTC	CASSRSGLLQETQYF
-	TRBV10-3	many	TRBJ1-5	TGTGCCATCAGTGAGTCCCCAGTTCAGCCCCAGCATTTT	CAISESPVQPQHF
-	TRBV7-8	medium-sized	TRBJ1-1	TGTGCCAGCAGCCCAGGTGGAGGGCTCGTCACTGAAGCTTTCTTT	CASSPGGGLVTEAFF
-	TRBV5-1	many	TRBJ1-4	TGCGCCAGCACCCCGTGGGGGGGAGGAGATGAAAAACTGTTTTTT	CASTPWGGGDEKLFF
-	TRBV15	many	TRBJ1-2	TGTGCCACCAGCAGACCTACTTATTCGGGCTACACCTTC	CATSRPTYSGYTF